These T cell receptor beta chains were read from a single sample in a study of cytotoxic CD8 clonotypes in ibrutinib-treated CLL. Sequenced by immunoSEQ multiplex PCR; TCRdb stores in-frame clones only, minus some. The sample has approximately 330,000 clones; approximately 80% are singletons. Specimen: PBMCs, collected before ibrutinib treatment. Receptors were obtained from a human donor with chronic lymphocytic leukemia. CDR3s include the opening cysteine and the closing phenylalanine or tryptophan. Fields, in order: V gene, J gene, D gene, CDR3 protein. The D gene is left open where the match is weak.

TRBV7-9	TRBJ2-5	TRBD1	CASSTRQGALETQYF
TRBV7-6	TRBJ2-3	NA	CASSLLSGGGTDTQYF
TRBV5-1	TRBJ2-1	TRBD2	CASSWTVGSGRRLGSYNEQFF
TRBV7-9	TRBJ2-7	NA	CASSLRGEQYF
TRBV6-6	TRBJ2-7	NA	CASSYEGISYEQYF
TRBV6-5	TRBJ2-1	NA	CASSYSRQNEQFF
TRBV27	TRBJ1-1	NA	CASLGIIQGRITEAFF
TRBV4-1	TRBJ1-5	NA	CASSQELYSNQPQHF
TRBV30	TRBJ1-5	NA	CAWSLEDNQPQHF
TRBV6-5	TRBJ2-7	TRBD2	CASSRTSQYEQYF
TRBV5-6	TRBJ2-2	NA	CASSYGTGNTGELFF
TRBV28	TRBJ2-1	TRBD2	CASSSLTSGTDEQFF
TRBV7-2	TRBJ1-2	NA	CASSLVRALYGYTF
TRBV25-1	TRBJ1-1	TRBD1	CASSEPGQGDTEAFF
TRBV2	TRBJ2-3	NA	CASSKTQYF
TRBV6-5	TRBJ1-4	NA	CASSYTDRRKLFF
TRBV21-1	TRBJ2-1	NA	CASSKSRTGGFSPYNEQFF
TRBV7-3	TRBJ2-1	NA	CASSLQAGYNEQFF
TRBV4-3	TRBJ2-1	NA	CASSQTSRDVDEQFF
TRBV28	TRBJ2-7	NA	CASSLEGDGIFANF
TRBV29-1	TRBJ1-2	NA	CSVETGYGYTF
TRBV4-3	TRBJ2-1	NA	CASSQEGQSFAHEQFF